The clone carrying this T cell receptor (beta chain) was counted a few times. The antigen is unknown. The data were taken from a study of blood T cells in healthy people across ages. Whole-study results and caveats: Diversity was higher, and naive CD4+ cells more numerous, in long-lived donors than in aged donors.

For the second PCR, which ran for about 7 to 11 cycles, a sample-barcoded 5' primer and a J-beta primer mix were used. TCRdb reprocessed the 5' RACE reads with MiXCR, giving one entry per CDR3 protein. This sample carries some 760,000 distinct CDR3 sequences, roughly 25% of them seen once, and the ten largest clones take approximately 4%. Germline assignment: CDR1 MDHEN and CDR2 SYDVKM. V was trimmed by 4 bases and J by 0 bases, leaving 15 bases between them. The CDR3 consists of 16 residues. The data were also submitted as part of a second study, on T cells of mothers and their children.

The V gene is TRBV28, the J gene TRBJ1-1; a weak D match, TRBD1 (5 bases). The sequence came from a boy aged 10-17 years in good health. The sample consisted of blood. DNA for the CDR3: TGTGCCAGCAGTTCGAGCAGGGTGGGGTTGAACACTGAAGCTTTCTTT. Translating it yields CASSSSRVGLNTEAFF.